What follows describes a single TCR beta chain. The target of this receptor is not known. Within one base of it there is no much larger clone, and no base qualities were kept. The data belong to a study of breast tumors, draining lymph nodes, adjacent tissues (dated by TCRdb to the mid-2010s). As for the study more broadly: Breast cancer patients provided tumor, adjacent nontumor tissue and axillary lymph nodes, and the study compared the TCR beta repertoires across these three sources. The study was designed to assess the relationships and possible T-cell exchange between tumor, surrounding tissue and draining lymph node repertoires in human breast cancer. General conclusions and limits of the study: Tumor T-cell repertoires showed less diversity than lymph node repertoires and more diversity than nontumor tissue repertoires, and tumor T-cell repertoires showed preferential V and J gene usage. The conclusion that tumor T cells originate in lymph nodes was presented as consistent with a hypothesis rather than as directly demonstrated. Tumor and nontumor tissue repertoires were found to be significantly more similar in luminal-like than in basal-like breast cancer. A scenario in which most tumor T cells derive from the lymph node and then expand within tumor tissue was judged to be consistent with the data.

Sequenced using an Illumina HiSeq 2000. TCR beta chain libraries were generated through multiplex PCR amplification. The amplified TCR beta chain products were analyzed by high-throughput sequencing. TCRdb itself trimmed the public reads at Q25 with fastp, ran MiXCR and retained productive beta chains. Each CDR3 protein appears once, grouped with its most common genes and DNA. In all, the sample holds approximately 130,000 distinct CDR3 sequences, and around 20% of those were seen once. 2.2% of the sample rests with the top ten. Lymph node samples came from the axillary draining lymph nodes of breast cancer patients. The germline V gene supplies CDR1 MNHEY and CDR2 SVGAGI. Here V drops 8 bases and J drops 8 bases, and the junction holds 19 bases not matched to any gene. Spanning cysteine to phenylalanine, the CDR3 consists of 16 amino acids. The kept DNA is CDR3 alone, 48 bases in frame from the first base.

This TCR was recovered from a female donor with breast cancer. Some clones in this sample may be carry-over from other donors' samples. Here the chain combines TRBV6-5 and TRBJ1-2; a stretch of 8 junction bases matches TRBD1. The sample consisted of axillary lymph node tissue. The nucleotide sequence is given as TGTGCCAGCGGCCAACCCTCGGACAGGGTAAGTGGCGGCTACACCTTC. It translates as CASGQPSDRVSGGYTF.